The text below deals with one TCR beta chain. What it binds is not known. In germline, CDR1 is LNHDA, CDR2 SQIVND (reference sequence). The trim removed 8 bases at V and 5 bases at J, leaving 11 bases unmatched. CDR3 length equals 16 residues. Next came a second PCR, run for roughly 7 to 12 cycles, which used a sample-barcoded 5' primer along with a J-beta primer mix. Each CDR3 protein is one row after TCRdb ran MiXCR on the 5' RACE reads. The repertoire holds more than 800,000 distinct CDR3 sequences, with 29% as singletons. The data belong to a study of blood T cells in healthy people across ages. Study results and caveats: More naive CD4+ cells and higher diversity were found in long-lived than in aged donors.

This receptor was taken from a woman aged 80 or over in good health. V is TRBV19 and J is TRBJ2-2; 10 nucleotides align to TRBD1. The material sequenced was blood. The CDR3 loop is CASRQQPGQGTGELFF. The CDR3 bases are TGTGCCAGTCGGCAACAACCGGGACAGGGGACCGGGGAGCTGTTTTTT. Full variable domain (outside the CDR3, taken from reference TRBV19 and TRBJ2-2): DGGITQSPKYLFRKEGQNVTLSCEQNLNHDAMYWYRQDPGQGLRLIYYSQIVNDFQKGDIAEGYSVSREKKESFPLTVTSAQKNPTAFYLCASRQQPGQGTGELFFGEGSRLTVL.